The T cell receptor (beta chain) described here comes from a study of T cells in localized non-small cell lung cancer. The table came from immunoSEQ multiplex PCR; TCRdb's copy has only in-frame clones and leaves some out. The data show 1,000 to 1,500 clones, approximately 32% seen once. Points from the study as a whole: Appearance in adjacent lung was seen for a median around 58 of the top 100 tumor clones. There was higher T cell clonality in uninvolved adjacent lung than in tumor, and it was highest there.

The CDR3 loop spans 12 amino acids. CDR1 is MNHGY and CDR2 is SAAAGT in the germline V gene. V was shortened by 7 bases and J by 8 bases, with 14 bases between the two germline ends. A note on this clone: As yet, its antigen is unknown.

V and J are TRBV6-8 and TRBJ1-2; D remains unclear. This receptor was identified in a male donor aged 60 or over with stage I squamous cell lung carcinoma. The sequences come from normal lung tissue next to the tumor, collected before any cancer treatment. The CDR3 loop is CASNERRGGYTF. The CDR3 nucleotides read TGTGCCAGCAACGAAAGGCGGGGAGGCTACACCTTC.